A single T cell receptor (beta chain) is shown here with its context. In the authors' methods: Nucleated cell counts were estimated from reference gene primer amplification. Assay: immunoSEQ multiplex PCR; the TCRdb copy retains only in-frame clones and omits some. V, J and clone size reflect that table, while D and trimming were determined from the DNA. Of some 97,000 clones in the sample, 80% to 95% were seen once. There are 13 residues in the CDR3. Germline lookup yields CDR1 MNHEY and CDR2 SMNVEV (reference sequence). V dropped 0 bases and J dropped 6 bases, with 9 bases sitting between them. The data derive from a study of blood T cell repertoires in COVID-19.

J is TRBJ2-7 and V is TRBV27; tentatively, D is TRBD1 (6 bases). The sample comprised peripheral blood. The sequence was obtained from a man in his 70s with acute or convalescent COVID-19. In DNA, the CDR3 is TGTGCCAGCAGTTTATCTTCAGGGGCCGAGCAGTACTTC. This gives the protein CASSLSSGAEQYF.